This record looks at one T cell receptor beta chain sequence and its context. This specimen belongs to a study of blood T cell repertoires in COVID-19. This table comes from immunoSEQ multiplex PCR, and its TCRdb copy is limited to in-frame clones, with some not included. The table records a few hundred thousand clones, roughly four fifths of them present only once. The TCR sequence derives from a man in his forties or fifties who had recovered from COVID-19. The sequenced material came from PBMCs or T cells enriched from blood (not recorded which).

CDR3 loop: CASSDRRADTQYF. In nucleotides, the CDR3 is TGTGCCAGTAGTGACAGGAGAGCAGATACGCAGTATTTT. The V and J genes are TRBV19 and TRBJ2-3; D is perhaps TRBD1 (6 bases). Per germline, CDR1 LNHDA and CDR2 SQIVND (reference sequence). CDR3 length: 13 amino acids. The V end was cut by 5 bases, the J end by 4 bases, with 10 bases between.